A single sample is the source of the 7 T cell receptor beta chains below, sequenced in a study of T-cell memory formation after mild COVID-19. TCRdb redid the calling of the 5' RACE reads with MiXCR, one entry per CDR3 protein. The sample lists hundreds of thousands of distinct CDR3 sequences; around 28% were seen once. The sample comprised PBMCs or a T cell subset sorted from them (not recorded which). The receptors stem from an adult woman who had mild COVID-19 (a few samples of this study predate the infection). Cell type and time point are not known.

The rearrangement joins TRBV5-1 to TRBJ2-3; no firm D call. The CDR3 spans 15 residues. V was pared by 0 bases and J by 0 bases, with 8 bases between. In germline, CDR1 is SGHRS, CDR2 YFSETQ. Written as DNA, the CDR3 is TGCGCCAGCAGCTTGGAGGTGGATAGCACAGATACGCAGTATTTT. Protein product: CASSLEVDSTDTQYF.

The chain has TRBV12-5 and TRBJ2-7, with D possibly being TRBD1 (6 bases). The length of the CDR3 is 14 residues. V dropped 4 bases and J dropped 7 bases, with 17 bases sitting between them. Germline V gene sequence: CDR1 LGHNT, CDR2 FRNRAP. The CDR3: CASGYLVGAGEQYF. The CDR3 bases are TGTGCTAGTGGTTACCTTGTGGGGGCTGGAGAGCAGTACTTC.

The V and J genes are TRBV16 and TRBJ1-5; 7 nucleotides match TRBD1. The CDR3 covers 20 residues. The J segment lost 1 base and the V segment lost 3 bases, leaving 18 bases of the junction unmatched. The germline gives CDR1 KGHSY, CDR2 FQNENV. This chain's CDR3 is CASSQRSNPGGRGSNQPQHF. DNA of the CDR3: TGTGCCAGCAGCCAGAGGAGTAATCCAGGGGGAAGGGGGAGCAATCAGCCCCAGCATTTT.

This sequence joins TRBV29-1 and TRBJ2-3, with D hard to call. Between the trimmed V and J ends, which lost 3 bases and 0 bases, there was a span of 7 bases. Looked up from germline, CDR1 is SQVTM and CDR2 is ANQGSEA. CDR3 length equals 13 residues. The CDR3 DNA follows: TGCAGCGTTGACTACGAGAGCACAGATACGCAGTATTTT. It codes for CSVDYESTDTQYF.

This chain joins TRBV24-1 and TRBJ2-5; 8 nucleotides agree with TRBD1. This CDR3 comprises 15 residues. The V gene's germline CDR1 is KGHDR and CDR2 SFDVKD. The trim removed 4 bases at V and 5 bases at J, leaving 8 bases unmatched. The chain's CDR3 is CATSEPGGDQETQYF. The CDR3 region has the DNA TGTGCCACCAGTGAACCAGGGGGCGATCAGGAGACCCAGTACTTC.

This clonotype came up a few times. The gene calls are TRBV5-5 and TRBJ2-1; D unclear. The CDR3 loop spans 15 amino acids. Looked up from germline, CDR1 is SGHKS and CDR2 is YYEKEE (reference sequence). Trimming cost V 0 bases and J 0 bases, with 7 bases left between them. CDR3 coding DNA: TGTGCCAGCAGCTTGGGCTTAAGCTCCTACAATGAGCAGTTCTTC. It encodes CASSLGLSSYNEQFF. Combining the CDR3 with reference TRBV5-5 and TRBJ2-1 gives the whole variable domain DAGVTQSPTHLIKTRGQQVTLRCSPISGHKSVSWYQQVLGQGPQFIFQYYEKEERGRGNFPDRFSARQFPNYSSELNVNALLLGDSALYLCASSLGLSSYNEQFFGPGTRLTVL.

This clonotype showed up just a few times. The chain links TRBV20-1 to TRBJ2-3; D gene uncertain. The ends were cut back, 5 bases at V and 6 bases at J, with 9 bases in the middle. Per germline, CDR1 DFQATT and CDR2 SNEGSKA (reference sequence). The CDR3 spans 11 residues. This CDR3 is CSALYGDTQYF. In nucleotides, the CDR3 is TGCAGTGCTCTTTACGGCGATACGCAGTATTTT.